Listed here are 3 T cell receptor beta chains from one sample, sequenced in a study of T cell clonotyping in hematopoietic cell transplantation. The data were produced by immunoSEQ multiplex PCR, yet TCRdb's version contains in-frame clones alone and is incomplete. This sample carries some 7,000 clones, just over 95% of them seen once, and the ten largest clones take 0.55% to 0.75%. The sample here was PBMCs, taken 30 days after allogeneic stem cell transplant. Receptors were obtained from a male patient aged 60-70 years who had an allogeneic stem cell transplant from a related donor, so the T cells may come from the graft donor. Some clones in this sample may be carry-over from other donors' samples.

The V call is TRBV28, the J call TRBJ2-7; D tentatively fits TRBD1 or TRBD2 (5 bases each). V was cut by 2 bases and J by 4 bases, with 15 bases left in between. Germline V gives CDR1 MDHEN, CDR2 SYDVKM. The length of the CDR3 is 15 residues. The CDR3 region has the DNA TGTGCCAGCAGTTTACGGGGCAGGGACCCGTACGAGCAGTACTTC. As protein: CASSLRGRDPYEQYF.

The CDR3 here is CASSFDVGTSYNTQYF. The CDR3 DNA follows: TGTGCCAGCAGCTTTGACGTAGGGACTTCCTATAATACGCAGTATTTT. The chain couples TRBV5-6 to TRBJ2-3; D perhaps matches TRBD2 (6 bases). The CDR3 covers 16 residues. CDR1 and CDR2 (germline): SGHDT, YYEEEE. V lost 2 bases and J lost 7, with 20 bases in between. Looking up the rest from reference TRBV5-6 and TRBJ2-3 gives the full variable domain: DAGVTQSPTHLIKTRGQQVTLRCSPKSGHDTVSWYQQALGQGPQFIFQYYEEEERQRGNFPDRFSGHQFPNYSSELNVNALLLGDSALYLCASSFDVGTSYNTQYFGPGTRLTVL.

J is TRBJ1-2 and V is TRBV10-3; TRBD1 agrees at 8 bases. The CDR3 sequence is 16 residues long. The V and J ends lost 5 bases and 3 bases, in that order; junction bases with no gene match: 11. CDR1 and CDR2 from the germline V gene are ENHRY and SYGVKD. CDR3 region: CAISRAGGPLDYGYTF. CDR3 DNA sequence: TGTGCCATCAGTAGGGCAGGGGGCCCGCTAGACTATGGCTACACCTTC.